The subject of this entry is one T cell receptor (beta chain). The entry originates in a study of T cell responses to AZD1222 COVID-19 vaccine. The repertoire was sequenced with immunoSEQ multiplex PCR; TCRdb's copy has only in-frame clones and lacks some. The sample yields around 160,000 clones, about 93% seen once. This CDR3 is 13 amino acids long. The trim removed 6 bases at V and 2 bases at J, leaving 2 bases unmatched. The source material was peripheral blood, sampled on day 0 of AZD1222 vaccination. This chain links TRBV12-3 or TRBV12-4 with TRBJ2-3, with TRBD1 matching over 7 bases. This receptor was obtained from an adult in good health. DNA of the CDR3: TGTGCCAGCAGCGGACAGGTCACAGATACGCAGTATTTT. It encodes CASSGQVTDTQYF.